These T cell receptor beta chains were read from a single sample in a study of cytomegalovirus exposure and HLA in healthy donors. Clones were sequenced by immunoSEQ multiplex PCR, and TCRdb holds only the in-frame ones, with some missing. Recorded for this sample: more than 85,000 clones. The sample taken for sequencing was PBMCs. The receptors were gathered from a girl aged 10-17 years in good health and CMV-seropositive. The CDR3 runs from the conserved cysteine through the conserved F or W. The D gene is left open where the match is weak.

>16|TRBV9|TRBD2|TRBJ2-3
CASSASRGGVTDTQYF
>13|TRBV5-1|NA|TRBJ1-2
CASSLGTGDGYTF
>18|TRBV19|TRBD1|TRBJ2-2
CASSIWDRGPLSAGELFF
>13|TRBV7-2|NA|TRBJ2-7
CASSLARAYEQYF
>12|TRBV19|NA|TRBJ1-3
CATGGTGNTIYF
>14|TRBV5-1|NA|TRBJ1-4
CASSPTVSNEKLFF
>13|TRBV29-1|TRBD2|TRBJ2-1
CSVATSGYDEQFF
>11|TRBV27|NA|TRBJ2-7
CASRLRGEQYF
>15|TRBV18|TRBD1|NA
CASSPRDRVTYEQYF
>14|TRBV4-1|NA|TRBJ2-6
CASSQDMGANVLTF
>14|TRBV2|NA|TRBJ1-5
CASQTGEGNQPQHF
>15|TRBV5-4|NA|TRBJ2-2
CASSPTDTNTGELFF
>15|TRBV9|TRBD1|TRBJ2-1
CASSVAGQGAREQFF
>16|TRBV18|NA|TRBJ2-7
CASSRKSTGSSYEQYF
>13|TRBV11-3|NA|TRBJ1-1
CASSLSVNTEAFF